This TCR beta chain was sequenced during a study of CD8+ T cells in alopecia areata. About the research overall: A 6-month period off drug followed tofacitinib, which lasted 6 to 18 months.

General study points: In lesional scalp, particularly from alopecia totalis/universalis, clonality was higher than in normal scalp.

It was cDNA, reverse transcribed from extracted RNA, that served as the sequencing template. The assay was immunoSEQ multiplex PCR, and TCRdb's table has in-frame clones only and misses some. The sample yields 180,000 or so clones, roughly 66% seen once. As to this clone: What it binds is unknown.

The length of the CDR3 is 13 residues. V dropped 0 bases and J dropped 4 bases, with 7 bases sitting between them. Germline CDR1 reads SGHRS; CDR2 reads YFSETQ. The TCR was taken from a human donor with alopecia areata. The genes are TRBV5-1 and TRBJ1-1; D remains ambiguous. The sequencing used CD8+ T cells sorted from blood, collected at week 0. The CDR3 loop reads CASSLELSTEAFF. CDR3 in DNA: TGCGCCAGCAGCTTGGAACTTAGCACTGAAGCTTTCTTT.